The rows below give T cell receptor beta chains drawn from one sample of a study of post-analysis software for immune sequencing data. MiXCR, applied by TCRdb to the PCR reads, yields one record per CDR3 protein. The repertoire holds 750,000 to 950,000 distinct CDR3 sequences, with roughly 46% as singletons. Sequencing was carried out using blood. Receptors were obtained from a girl aged 5-17 years with multiple sclerosis. Both conserved end residues are part of each CDR3. A D gene is named only where the DNA matches it firmly. Expanded clones are given a class, and other clones once, few, many or no size at all.

j_call clone_size v_call d_call cdr3_nt cdr3_aa
TRBJ1-6 few TRBV5-1 - TGCGCCAGCAGCAAATCTGGCCCAAATTCACCCCTCCACTTT CASSKSGPNSPLHF
TRBJ1-4 few TRBV6-5 - TGTGCCAGCAGCTCGGAACGTAATGAAAAACTGTTTTTT CASSSERNEKLFF
TRBJ1-5 - TRBV12-3/TRBV12-4 TRBD1 TGTGCCAGCAGCACGGGGACAGTTGCACAGTCTTTGAATCAGCCCCAGCATTTT CASSTGTVAQSLNQPQHF
TRBJ2-1 - TRBV15 - TGTGCCACCAGCAGAGACCTCTATGAGCAGTTCTTC CATSRDLYEQFF
TRBJ2-5 few TRBV12-3/TRBV12-4 - TGTGCCAGCAGGTCCGGGGTCTCTGGGGAGACCCAGTACTTC CASRSGVSGETQYF
TRBJ1-5 - TRBV13 TRBD1 TGTGCCAGCAGCCCAGGGGGACCGATCAACAATCAGCCCCAGCATTTT CASSPGGPINNQPQHF
TRBJ2-1 - TRBV12-3/TRBV12-4 - TGTGCCGGCACCTCGGGAGAGGGGCCCTCCTACAATGAGCAGTTCTTC CAGTSGEGPSYNEQFF
TRBJ2-7 few TRBV15 - TGTGCCACCAGCAGAGATCAGGGTCCGGATGAGCAGTACTTC CATSRDQGPDEQYF
TRBJ2-7 - TRBV27 - TGTGCCAGCAGCTCCTTATGGGGGAACCCCTACGCGCAGTACTTC CASSSLWGNPYAQYF
TRBJ2-7 - TRBV3-1 - TGTGCCAGCAGCCAAGATCCGCGGAGCTCCTACGAGCAGTACTTC CASSQDPRSSYEQYF
TRBJ2-1 once TRBV7-9 - TGTGCCAGCAGCTTAACCATGATCAATGAGCAGTTCTTC CASSLTMINEQFF
TRBJ2-7 - TRBV7-2 TRBD1 TGTGCCAGCAGCCAGCCGGGACAGGGTATTTACGAGCAGTACTTC CASSQPGQGIYEQYF
TRBJ1-2 - TRBV29-1 - TGCAGCGTTGACGCAGGGACAACGGGCTACACCTTC CSVDAGTTGYTF
TRBJ2-1 - TRBV4-3 TRBD2 TGCGCCAGCAGCCAAGAGACTAGCGGGAGTATCGGCAATGAGCAGTTCTTC CASSQETSGSIGNEQFF
TRBJ2-1 - TRBV7-6 TRBD2 TGTGCCAGCAGCTTGGGACTAGCGGGAGGGTCCGCCTACAATGAGCAGTTCTTC CASSLGLAGGSAYNEQFF
TRBJ2-3 - TRBV5-1 - TGCGCCAGCAGCTTGGAGGTTGGGGATCGTACGCAGTATTTT CASSLEVGDRTQYF
TRBJ1-2 few TRBV30 - TGTGCCTCCCCCTCGGGGGACACCACTAACTATGGCTACACCTTC CASPSGDTTNYGYTF
TRBJ2-5 few TRBV20-1 - TGCAGTGCTAGAGGAAGAGGTCAGACCCAGTACTTC CSARGRGQTQYF
TRBJ2-3 few TRBV29-1 TRBD1 TGCAGCGTTGGCAAAACAGGGGGAGATACGCAGTATTTT CSVGKTGGDTQYF
TRBJ2-1 - TRBV20-1 TRBD2 TGCAGTGCTAGGGTTAGCGGGAGGGCTCTAACACCGAAGCAGTTCTTC CSARVSGRALTPKQFF
TRBJ2-5 few TRBV29-1 - TGCAGCGGCGGGACCTCGTACCAAGAGACCCAGTACTTC CSGGTSYQETQYF
TRBJ2-7 - TRBV20-1 - TGCAGTGCTAGAGTCCGAACCAGTGGCGAGCAGTACTTC CSARVRTSGEQYF
TRBJ2-5 - TRBV20-1 - TGCAGTGCTAGTGGGACTGCCCTGGGGGAGACCCAGTACTTC CSASGTALGETQYF
TRBJ2-7 few TRBV12-3/TRBV12-4 TRBD2 TGTGCCAGCAGTGCGGCCGGGACTAGGAGTCTCGAGCAGTACTTC CASSAAGTRSLEQYF
TRBJ2-1 few TRBV29-1 TRBD2 TGCAGCGTCGGGAGGGCAAACTACAATGAGCAGTTCTTC CSVGRANYNEQFF
TRBJ2-1 - TRBV2 - TGTGCCAGCAATCTCGACAGGCACAATGAGCAGTTCTTC CASNLDRHNEQFF
TRBJ1-2 few TRBV28 - TGTGCCAGCAGTTTAGTAGACAGCTATGGCTACACCTTC CASSLVDSYGYTF
TRBJ1-4 - TRBV5-6 TRBD1 TGTGCCAGCAGTCAGGGACCGGGACAGGGTAAAGAAAAACTGTTTTTT CASSQGPGQGKEKLFF
TRBJ2-3 - TRBV20-1 - TGCAGTAAACAGAGTCTGAGCACAGATACGCAGTATTTT CSKQSLSTDTQYF
TRBJ1-2 - TRBV6-5 - TGTGCCAGCAGTTCCTCTGGGGCAAGCGGCTACACCTTC CASSSSGASGYTF
TRBJ1-2 - TRBV25-1 - TGTGCCAGCAGGGAAAGACACCGCTATGGCTACACCTTC CASRERHRYGYTF
TRBJ2-1 - TRBV7-9 - TGTGCCAGCAGCTTAGTCTCTGGGGTAGCGAGGTACAATGAGCAGTTCTTC CASSLVSGVARYNEQFF
TRBJ2-7 - TRBV29-1 - TGCAGCGTCCGAGGGGCGGAGACCGTCTACGAGCAGTACTTC CSVRGAETVYEQYF
TRBJ1-1 once TRBV7-9 - TGTGCCAGCAGCTTGTCCGCTCGGACAGACACTGAAGCTTTCTTT CASSLSARTDTEAFF